The 8 T cell receptor beta chains below were found in one sample sequenced in a study of shared clonotypes between healthy human individuals. Sequencing used immunoSEQ multiplex PCR; TCRdb keeps in-frame clones, though not all of them. The sample has millions of clones, 95% seen once. Specimen: naive CD4+ T cells sorted from blood. This sample's subset: CD45RA+ positively selected. The receptors come from a man younger than 30 in good health.

J is TRBJ1-4 and V is TRBV5-6; no clear D. The CDR3 spans 15 residues. Deletions cut 0 bases from V and 8 bases from J, with 14 bases between. Germline-derived CDR1 and CDR2 are SGHDT and YYEEEE. CDR3 sequence: CASSLDAILGEKLFF. In DNA form, the CDR3 reads TGTGCCAGCAGCTTGGATGCCATCCTGGGGGAAAAACTGTTTTTT.

The rearrangement uses TRBV27 and TRBJ2-5; tentatively, D is TRBD2 (5 bases). The CDR3 is made up of 16 amino acids. Trimming pared 6 bases from V and 2 bases from J, leaving 19 bases between. The V gene's germline CDR1 is MNHEY and CDR2 SMNVEV (reference sequence). The CDR3 DNA sequence: TGTGCCAGCAGACCCTCGAAAGGACTTACTCAAGAGACCCAGTACTTC. Protein product: CASRPSKGLTQETQYF.

This clone was detected once. The chain joins TRBV5-1 to TRBJ2-6; the D is unclear. The CDR3 has 21 residues. CDR1 is SGHRS and CDR2 is YFSETQ in the germline V gene. Trimming shortened V by 0 bases and J by 0 bases, and 22 bases separated the two germline ends. The chain's CDR3 is CASSLDPRSRRLPSGANVLTF. The CDR3 DNA reads as TGCGCCAGCAGCTTGGACCCACGGTCGAGGAGATTGCCCTCTGGGGCCAACGTCCTGACTTTC.

This sequence joins TRBV9 and TRBJ2-1, with TRBD2 matching over 9 bases. The CDR3 is 15 residues long. The germline V gene has CDR1 SGDLS and CDR2 YYNGEE. Losses at the gene ends were 0 bases for V and 11 bases for J; bases not matched to a gene: 9. Here the CDR3 reads CASSVGEAGGAKQFF. The CDR3 DNA sequence: TGTGCCAGCAGCGTAGGCGAGGCGGGAGGGGCAAAGCAGTTCTTC.

The gene calls are TRBV6-6 and TRBJ2-1; 7 bases line up with TRBD2. V shed 6 bases, J shed 8 bases, and the junction held 13 bases outside the gene matches. Germline V gene sequence: CDR1 MNHNY, CDR2 SVGAGI (reference sequence). This CDR3 has 15 amino acids. CDR3 protein: CASSPLGGSKDEQFF. CDR3 nucleotides: TGTGCCAGCAGCCCCTTGGGAGGGAGTAAGGATGAGCAGTTCTTC.

V usage is TRBV2 and J usage is TRBJ2-3; weak D call: TRBD2 (5 bases). Looked up from germline, CDR1 is SNHLY and CDR2 is FYNNEI. The CDR3 has 14 residues. V lost 7 bases and J 4 bases, leaving 15 bases between the germline ends. CDR3 loop: CASTRRGGSDTQYF. Written as DNA, the CDR3 is TGTGCCAGCACCCGAAGAGGAGGATCAGATACGCAGTATTTT. Variable domain in full (rest from reference TRBV2 and TRBJ2-3): EPEVTQTPSHQVTQMGQEVILRCVPISNHLYFYWYRQILGQKVEFLVSFYNNEISEKSEIFDDQFSVERPDGSNFTLKIRSTKLEDSAMYFCASTRRGGSDTQYFGPGTRLTVL.

The chain links TRBV28 to TRBJ2-7; D is perhaps TRBD1 (6 bases). Trimming left V 7 bases short and J 2 bases short, with 15 bases between. From germline, CDR1 is MDHEN and CDR2 SYDVKM. The CDR3 length is 14 residues. The DNA for the CDR3 is TGTGCCAGCACCCGGGGCCAGGGGACCTACGAGCAGTACTTC. Translating it yields CASTRGQGTYEQYF.

The chain has TRBV6-1 and TRBJ2-1; D remains ambiguous. CDR1 is MNHNS, CDR2 SASEGT, per germline. The V gene lost 6 bases and the J gene lost 4 bases, with 13 bases spanning the gap. This CDR3 has 14 amino acids. CDR3 residues: CASSPIGVYNEQFF. The CDR3 region has the DNA TGTGCCAGCAGCCCGATCGGCGTTTACAATGAGCAGTTCTTC.